This T cell receptor beta chain was retrieved from a study of Ad26.COV2.S vaccination and SARS-CoV-2 variants. Study-level information: As a participant in COV1001, the donor was in the Ad26.COV2.S trial arm.

Germline CDR1 reads KGHDR; CDR2 reads SFDVKD. This CDR3 spans 15 amino acids. The V segment lost 4 bases and the J segment 9 bases; nucleotides outside the gene matches: 5. Treatment denoted: some 19 received Ad26.COV2.S at low or high dose, single or two shots; 5 received placebo; per-sample allocation not given. Collection of the samples took place on day 63 after the first injection of vaccine or placebo. Based in Boston, the donor was an adult of 18-55 years. Method: immunoSEQ multiplex PCR; TCRdb's copy keeps in-frame clones and lacks some. The sample has some 450,000 clones; 90% are singletons. The chain combines TRBV24-1 with TRBJ2-1; 13 bases are shared with TRBD2. The sequencing here drew on peripheral blood, taken in a trial of Ad26.COV2.S vaccine versus placebo. This TCR was recovered from a person aged 18-65 years who received the Ad26.COV2.S COVID-19 vaccine or a placebo. The CDR3 region has the DNA TGTGCCACCAGTGACTCCGGACTAGCGGGAGTTGAGCAGTTCTTC. Translation: CATSDSGLAGVEQFF.